This T cell receptor beta chain is from a study of beta chain features in type 1 diabetes. Regarding the study as a whole: PCR might favor shorter templates, equally in patients and controls.

All of the isolated RNA was reverse transcribed, so expressed TCRB transcripts were sequenced. Profiling relied on immunoSEQ multiplex PCR, and the TCRdb table lists in-frame clones only, not all of them. The sample lists around 500,000 clones; 30% were seen once. With 1 base removed from V and 4 bases from J, the gap between germline ends came to 17 bases. This CDR3 spans 17 amino acids. In regard to this clone: As yet, its antigen is unknown.

The rearrangement uses TRBV23-1 and TRBJ2-1; TRBD2 might be the D (6 bases). TRBV23-1 is filed as an ORF, its function uncertain. The sample comprised naive CD4+ T cells from blood. This receptor was taken from a man in his late teens or twenties in good health. CDR3 DNA sequence: TGCGCCAGCAGTCAATATCAGGCCCGGGAGTGGTACAATGAGCAGTTCTTC. Its protein is CASSQYQAREWYNEQFF.